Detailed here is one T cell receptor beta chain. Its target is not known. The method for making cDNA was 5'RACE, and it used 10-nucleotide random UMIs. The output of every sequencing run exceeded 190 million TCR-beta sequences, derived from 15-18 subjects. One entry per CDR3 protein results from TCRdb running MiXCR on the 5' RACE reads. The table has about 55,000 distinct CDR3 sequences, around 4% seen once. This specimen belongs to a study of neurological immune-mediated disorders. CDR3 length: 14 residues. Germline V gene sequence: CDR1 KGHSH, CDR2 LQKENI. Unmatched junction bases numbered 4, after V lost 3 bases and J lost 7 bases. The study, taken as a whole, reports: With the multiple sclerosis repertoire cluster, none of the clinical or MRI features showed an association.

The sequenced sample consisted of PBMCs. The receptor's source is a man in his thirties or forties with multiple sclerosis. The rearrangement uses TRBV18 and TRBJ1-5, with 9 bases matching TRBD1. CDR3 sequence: CASSPTGGEQPQHF. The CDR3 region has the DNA TGTGCCAGCTCACCGACAGGGGGTGAACAGCCCCAGCATTTT.